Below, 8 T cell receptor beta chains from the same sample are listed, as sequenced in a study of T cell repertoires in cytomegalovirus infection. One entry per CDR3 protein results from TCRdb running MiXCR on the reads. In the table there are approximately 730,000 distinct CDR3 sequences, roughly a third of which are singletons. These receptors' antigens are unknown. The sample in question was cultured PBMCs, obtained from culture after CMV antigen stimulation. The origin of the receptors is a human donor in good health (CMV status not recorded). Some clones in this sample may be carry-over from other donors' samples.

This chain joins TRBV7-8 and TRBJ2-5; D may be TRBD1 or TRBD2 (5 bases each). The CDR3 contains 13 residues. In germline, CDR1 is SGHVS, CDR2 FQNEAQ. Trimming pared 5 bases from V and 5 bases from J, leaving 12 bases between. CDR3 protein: CASSGTPGETQYF. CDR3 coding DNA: TGTGCCAGCAGCGGGACCCCGGGCGAGACCCAGTACTTC.

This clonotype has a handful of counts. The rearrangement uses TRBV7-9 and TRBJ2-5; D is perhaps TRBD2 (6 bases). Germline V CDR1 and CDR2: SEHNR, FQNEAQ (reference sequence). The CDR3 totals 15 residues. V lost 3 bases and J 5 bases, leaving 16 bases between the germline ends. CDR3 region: CASSFQERVAETQYF. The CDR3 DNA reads TGTGCCAGCAGCTTTCAGGAGCGGGTGGCGGAGACCCAGTACTTC.

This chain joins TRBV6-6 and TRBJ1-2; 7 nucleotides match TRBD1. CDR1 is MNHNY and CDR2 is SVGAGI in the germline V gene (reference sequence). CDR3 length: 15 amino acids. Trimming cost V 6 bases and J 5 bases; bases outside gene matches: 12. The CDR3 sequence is CASRPPGGGGYGYTF. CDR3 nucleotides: TGTGCCAGCAGGCCCCCAGGGGGGGGCGGGTATGGCTACACCTTC.

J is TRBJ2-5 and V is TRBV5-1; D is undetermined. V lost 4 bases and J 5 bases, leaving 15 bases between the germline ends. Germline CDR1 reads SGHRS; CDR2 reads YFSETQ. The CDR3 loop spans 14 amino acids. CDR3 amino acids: CASSLAGVAETQYF. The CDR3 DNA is TGCGCCAGCAGCCTGGCTGGGGTGGCGGAGACCCAGTACTTC.

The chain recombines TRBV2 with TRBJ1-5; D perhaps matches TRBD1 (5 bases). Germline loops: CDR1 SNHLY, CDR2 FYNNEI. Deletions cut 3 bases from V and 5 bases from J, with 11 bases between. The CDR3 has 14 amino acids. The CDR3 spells CASSDISRDQPQHF. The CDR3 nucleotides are TGTGCCAGCAGTGACATAAGCAGGGATCAGCCCCAGCATTTT. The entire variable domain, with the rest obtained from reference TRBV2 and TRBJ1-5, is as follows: EPEVTQTPSHQVTQMGQEVILRCVPISNHLYFYWYRQILGQKVEFLVSFYNNEISEKSEIFDDQFSVERPDGSNFTLKIRSTKLEDSAMYFCASSDISRDQPQHFGDGTRLSIL.

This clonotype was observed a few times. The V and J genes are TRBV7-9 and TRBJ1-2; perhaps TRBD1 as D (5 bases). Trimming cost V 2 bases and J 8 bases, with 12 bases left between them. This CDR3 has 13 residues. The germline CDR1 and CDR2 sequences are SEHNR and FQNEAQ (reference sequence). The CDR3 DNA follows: TGTGCCAGCAGCTTACAGGGCGGAGGGGGCTACACCTTC. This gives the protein CASSLQGGGGYTF.

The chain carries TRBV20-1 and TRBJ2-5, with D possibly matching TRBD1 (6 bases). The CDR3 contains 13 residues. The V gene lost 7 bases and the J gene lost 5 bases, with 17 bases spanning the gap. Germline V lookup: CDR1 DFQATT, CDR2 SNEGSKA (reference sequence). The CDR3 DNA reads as TGCAGTGTATGGGGGCGTGAAACGGAGACCCAGTACTTC. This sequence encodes CSVWGRETETQYF.

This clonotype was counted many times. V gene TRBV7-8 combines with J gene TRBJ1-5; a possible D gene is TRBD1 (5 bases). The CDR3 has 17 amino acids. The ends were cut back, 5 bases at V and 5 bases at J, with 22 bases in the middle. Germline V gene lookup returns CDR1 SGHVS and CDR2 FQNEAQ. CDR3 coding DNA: TGTGCCAGCAGCCTAACCCGGGGCCCCGGGAGGGATCAGCCCCAGCATTTT. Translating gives CASSLTRGPGRDQPQHF.